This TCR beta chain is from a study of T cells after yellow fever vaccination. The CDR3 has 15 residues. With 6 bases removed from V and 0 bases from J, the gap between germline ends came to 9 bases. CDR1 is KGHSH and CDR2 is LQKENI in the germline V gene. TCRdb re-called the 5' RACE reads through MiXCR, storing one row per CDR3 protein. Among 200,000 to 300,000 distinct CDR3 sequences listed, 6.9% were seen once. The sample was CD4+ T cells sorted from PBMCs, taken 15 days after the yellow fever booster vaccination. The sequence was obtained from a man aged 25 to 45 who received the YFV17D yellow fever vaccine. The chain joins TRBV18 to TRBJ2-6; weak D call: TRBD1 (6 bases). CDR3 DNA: TGTGCCAGCTCCCAGGGGAACTCTGGGGCCAACGTCCTGACTTTC. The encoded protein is CASSQGNSGANVLTF.